The clone carrying this T cell receptor beta chain was counted a single time. This specimen belongs to a study of blood T cell repertoires in COVID-19. Overall study context: There were acute and convalescent COVID-19 samples, and they came from the United States, Italy and Spain.

Per the authors' pipeline: From reference gene primer amplification, estimates of nucleated cell counts were derived. This table comes from immunoSEQ multiplex PCR, and its TCRdb copy is limited to in-frame clones, with some not included. V, J and clone size reflect that table, while D and trimming were determined from the DNA. This sample has about 300,000 clones; 88% occur once, and the top ten carry about 8.5%. V lost 6 bases, J lost 4 bases, and 17 bases lay in between. The CDR3 consists of 15 residues. The germline V gene has CDR1 SGDLS and CDR2 YYNGEE. The receptor was isolated from a man between 18 and 35 years old with active or convalescent COVID-19. Sequencing was done on a sample of peripheral blood. The chain couples TRBV9 to TRBJ2-1, with D tentatively TRBD2 (7 bases). CDR3 residues: CASTPEAGAYNEQFF. For the CDR3, the DNA is TGTGCCAGCACCCCGGAGGCGGGGGCTTACAATGAGCAGTTCTTC.